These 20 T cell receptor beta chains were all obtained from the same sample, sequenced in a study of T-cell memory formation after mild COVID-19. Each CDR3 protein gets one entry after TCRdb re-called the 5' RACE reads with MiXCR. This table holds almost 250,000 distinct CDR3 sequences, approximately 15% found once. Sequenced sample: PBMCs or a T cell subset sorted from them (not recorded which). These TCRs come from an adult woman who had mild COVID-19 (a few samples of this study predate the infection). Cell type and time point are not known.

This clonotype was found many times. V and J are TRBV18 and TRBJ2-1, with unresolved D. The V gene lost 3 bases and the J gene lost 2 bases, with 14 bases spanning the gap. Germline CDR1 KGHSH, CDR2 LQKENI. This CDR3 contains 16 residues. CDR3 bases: TGTGCCAGCTCACCCCCAAATTTTCAAGCCTACAATGAGCAGTTCTTC. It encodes CASSPPNFQAYNEQFF.

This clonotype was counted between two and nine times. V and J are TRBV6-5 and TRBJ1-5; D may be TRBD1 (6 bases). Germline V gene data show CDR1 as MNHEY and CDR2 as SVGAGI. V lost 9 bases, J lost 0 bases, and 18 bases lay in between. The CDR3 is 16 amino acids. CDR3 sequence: CASSQGKVGSNQPQHF. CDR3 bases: TGTGCCAGTAGTCAGGGGAAGGTGGGTAGCAATCAGCCCCAGCATTTT.

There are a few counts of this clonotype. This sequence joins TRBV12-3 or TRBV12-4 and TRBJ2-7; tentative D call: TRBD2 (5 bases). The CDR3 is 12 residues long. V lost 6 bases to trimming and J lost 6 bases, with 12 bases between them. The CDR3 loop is CASRQTRGEQYF. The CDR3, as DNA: TGTGCCAGCAGACAGACCCGGGGCGAGCAGTACTTC.

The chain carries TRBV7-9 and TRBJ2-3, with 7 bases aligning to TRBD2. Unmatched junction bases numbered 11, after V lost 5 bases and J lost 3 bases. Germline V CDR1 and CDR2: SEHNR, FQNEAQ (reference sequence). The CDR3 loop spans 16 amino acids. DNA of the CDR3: TGTGCCAGCAGCCGGCAACGATCAGCGGGGACAGATACGCAGTATTTT. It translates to CASSRQRSAGTDTQYF.

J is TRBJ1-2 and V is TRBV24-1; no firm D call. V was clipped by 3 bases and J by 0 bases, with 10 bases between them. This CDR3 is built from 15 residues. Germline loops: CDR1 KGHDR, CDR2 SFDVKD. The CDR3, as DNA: TGTGCCACCAGTGATCCCGCGGAGACTAACTATGGCTACACCTTC. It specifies CATSDPAETNYGYTF.

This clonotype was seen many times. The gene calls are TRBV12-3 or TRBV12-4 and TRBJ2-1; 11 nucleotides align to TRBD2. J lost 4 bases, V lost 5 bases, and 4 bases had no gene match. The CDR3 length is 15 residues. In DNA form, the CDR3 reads TGTGCCAGCAGTGGTAGCGGGGGGGTTTACAATGAGCAGTTCTTC. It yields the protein CASSGSGGVYNEQFF.

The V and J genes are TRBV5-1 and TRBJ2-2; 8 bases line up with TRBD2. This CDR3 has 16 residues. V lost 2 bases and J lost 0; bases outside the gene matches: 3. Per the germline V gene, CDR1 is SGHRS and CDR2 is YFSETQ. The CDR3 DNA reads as TGCGCCAGCAGCTTTTTAGCGGGGACGAACACCGGGGAGCTGTTTTTT. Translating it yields CASSFLAGTNTGELFF.

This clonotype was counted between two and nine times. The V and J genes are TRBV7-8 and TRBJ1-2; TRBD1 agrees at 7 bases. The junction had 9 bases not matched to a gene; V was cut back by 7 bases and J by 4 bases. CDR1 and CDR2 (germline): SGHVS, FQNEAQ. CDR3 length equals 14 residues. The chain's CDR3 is CASTPGQSSYGYTF. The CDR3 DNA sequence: TGTGCCAGCACCCCGGGACAGTCATCCTATGGCTACACCTTC.

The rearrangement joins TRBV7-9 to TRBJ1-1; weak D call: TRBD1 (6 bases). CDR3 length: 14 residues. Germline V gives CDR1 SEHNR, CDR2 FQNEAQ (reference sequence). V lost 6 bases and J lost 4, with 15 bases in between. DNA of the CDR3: TGTGCCAGCAGTCCCCGAATGGGGGCCACTGAAGCTTTCTTT. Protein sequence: CASSPRMGATEAFF.

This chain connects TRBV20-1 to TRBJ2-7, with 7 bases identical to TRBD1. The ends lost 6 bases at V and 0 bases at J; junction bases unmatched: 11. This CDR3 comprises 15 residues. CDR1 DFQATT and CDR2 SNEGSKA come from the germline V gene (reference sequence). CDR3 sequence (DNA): TGCAGTGCACTGACAGGGAAACACAGCTCCTACGAGCAGTACTTC. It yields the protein CSALTGKHSSYEQYF.

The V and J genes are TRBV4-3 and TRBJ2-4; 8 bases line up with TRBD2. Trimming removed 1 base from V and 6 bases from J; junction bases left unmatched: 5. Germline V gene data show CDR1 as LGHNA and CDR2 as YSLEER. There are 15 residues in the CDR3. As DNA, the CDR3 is TGCGCCAGCAGCCAAGTAGCGGGGACTTCAAACATTCAGTACTTC. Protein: CASSQVAGTSNIQYF.

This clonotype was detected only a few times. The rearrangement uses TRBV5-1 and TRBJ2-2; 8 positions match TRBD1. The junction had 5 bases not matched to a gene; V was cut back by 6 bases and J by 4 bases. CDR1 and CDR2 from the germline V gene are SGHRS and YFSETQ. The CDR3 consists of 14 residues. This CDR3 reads CASTRDRPTGELFF. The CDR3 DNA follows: TGCGCCAGCACCCGGGACAGGCCCACCGGGGAGCTGTTTTTT.

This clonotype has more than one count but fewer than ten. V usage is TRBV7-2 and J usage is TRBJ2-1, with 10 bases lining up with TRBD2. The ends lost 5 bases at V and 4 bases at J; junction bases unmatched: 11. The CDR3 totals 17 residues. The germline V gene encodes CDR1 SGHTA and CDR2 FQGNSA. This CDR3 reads CASSNGRSGRGYNEQFF. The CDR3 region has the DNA TGTGCCAGCAGCAACGGGAGGAGCGGGAGGGGGTACAATGAGCAGTTCTTC.

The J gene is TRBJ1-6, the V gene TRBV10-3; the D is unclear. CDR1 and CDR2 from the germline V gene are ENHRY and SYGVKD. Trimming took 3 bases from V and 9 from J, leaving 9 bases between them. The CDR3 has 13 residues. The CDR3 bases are TGTGCCATCAGTGACTTCAAGGGTTCACCCCTCCACTTT. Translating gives CAISDFKGSPLHF.

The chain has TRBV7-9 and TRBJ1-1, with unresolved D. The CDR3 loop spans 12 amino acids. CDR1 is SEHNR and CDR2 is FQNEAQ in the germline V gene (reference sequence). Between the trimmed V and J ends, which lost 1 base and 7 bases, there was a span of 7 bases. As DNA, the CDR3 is TGTGCCAGCAGCTTAGGAAATAGTGAAGCTTTCTTT. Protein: CASSLGNSEAFF.

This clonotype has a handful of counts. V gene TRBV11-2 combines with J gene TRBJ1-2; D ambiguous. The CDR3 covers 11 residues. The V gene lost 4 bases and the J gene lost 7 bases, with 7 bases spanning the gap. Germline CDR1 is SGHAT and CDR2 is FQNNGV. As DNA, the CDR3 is TGTGCCAGCAGCTCCCGGGGTGGCTACACCTTC. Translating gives CASSSRGGYTF.

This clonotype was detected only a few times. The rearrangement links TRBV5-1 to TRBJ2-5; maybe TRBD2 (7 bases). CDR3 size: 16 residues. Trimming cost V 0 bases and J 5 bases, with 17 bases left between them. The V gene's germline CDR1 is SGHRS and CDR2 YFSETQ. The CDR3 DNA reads TGCGCCAGCAGCTTGGTAGTGGGGGGGGCTGCGGAGACCCAGTACTTC. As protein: CASSLVVGGAAETQYF.

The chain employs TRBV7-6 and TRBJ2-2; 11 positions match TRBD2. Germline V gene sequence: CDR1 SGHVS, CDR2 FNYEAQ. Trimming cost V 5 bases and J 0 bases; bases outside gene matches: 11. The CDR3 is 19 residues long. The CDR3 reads CASSRRGSGGASNTGELFF. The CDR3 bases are TGTGCCAGCAGCCGAAGGGGTAGCGGGGGGGCCTCGAACACCGGGGAGCTGTTTTTT.

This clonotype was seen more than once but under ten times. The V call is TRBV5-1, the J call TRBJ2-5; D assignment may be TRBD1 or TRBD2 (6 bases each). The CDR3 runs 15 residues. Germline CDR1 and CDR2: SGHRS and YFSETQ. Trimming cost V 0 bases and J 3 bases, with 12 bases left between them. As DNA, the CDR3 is TGCGCCAGCAGCTTGGTTCCGGGGGCCGAAGAGACCCAGTACTTC. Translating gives CASSLVPGAEETQYF.

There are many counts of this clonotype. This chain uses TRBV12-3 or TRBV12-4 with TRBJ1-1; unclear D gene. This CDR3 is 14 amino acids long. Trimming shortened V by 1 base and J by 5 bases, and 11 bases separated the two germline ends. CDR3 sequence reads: CASSLGSWGTEAFF. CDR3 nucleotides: TGTGCCAGCAGTTTAGGGAGCTGGGGAACTGAAGCTTTCTTT.